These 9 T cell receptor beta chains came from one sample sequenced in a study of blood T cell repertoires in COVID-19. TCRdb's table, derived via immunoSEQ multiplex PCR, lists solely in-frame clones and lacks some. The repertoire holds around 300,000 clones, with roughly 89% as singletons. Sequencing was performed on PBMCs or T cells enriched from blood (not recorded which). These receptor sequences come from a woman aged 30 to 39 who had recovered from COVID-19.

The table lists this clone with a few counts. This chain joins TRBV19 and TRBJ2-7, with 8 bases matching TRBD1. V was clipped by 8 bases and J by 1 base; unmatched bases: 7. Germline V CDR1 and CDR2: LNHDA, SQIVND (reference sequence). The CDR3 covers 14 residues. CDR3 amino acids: CASHRTGNSYEQYF. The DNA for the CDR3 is TGTGCCAGTCATAGGACAGGGAATTCCTACGAGCAGTACTTC.

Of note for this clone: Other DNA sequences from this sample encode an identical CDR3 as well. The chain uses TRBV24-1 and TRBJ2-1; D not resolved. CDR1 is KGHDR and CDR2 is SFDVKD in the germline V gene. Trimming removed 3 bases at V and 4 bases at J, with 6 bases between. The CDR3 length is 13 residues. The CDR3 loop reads CATSDSYYNEQFF. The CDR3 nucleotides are TGTGCCACCAGTGATAGCTATTACAATGAGCAGTTCTTC.

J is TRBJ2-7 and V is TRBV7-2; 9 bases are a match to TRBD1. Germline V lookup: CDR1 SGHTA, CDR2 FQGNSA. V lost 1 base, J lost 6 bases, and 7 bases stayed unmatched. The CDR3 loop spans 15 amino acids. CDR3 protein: CASSLVGTGYLEQYF. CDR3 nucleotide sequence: TGTGCCAGCAGCTTAGTTGGGACAGGGTATCTCGAGCAGTACTTC.

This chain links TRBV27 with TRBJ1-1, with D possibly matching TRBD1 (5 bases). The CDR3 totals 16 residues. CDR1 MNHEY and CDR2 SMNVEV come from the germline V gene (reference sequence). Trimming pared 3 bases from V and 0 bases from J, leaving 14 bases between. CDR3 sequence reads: CASSFSAGLMNTEAFF. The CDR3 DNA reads TGTGCCAGCAGTTTCTCCGCAGGGTTAATGAACACTGAAGCTTTCTTT.

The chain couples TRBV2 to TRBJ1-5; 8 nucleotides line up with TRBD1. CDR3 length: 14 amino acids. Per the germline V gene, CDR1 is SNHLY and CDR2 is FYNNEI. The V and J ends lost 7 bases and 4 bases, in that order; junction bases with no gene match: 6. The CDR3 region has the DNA TGTGCCAGCACTGACAGGGGCCCAAATCAGCCCCAGCATTTT. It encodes CASTDRGPNQPQHF.

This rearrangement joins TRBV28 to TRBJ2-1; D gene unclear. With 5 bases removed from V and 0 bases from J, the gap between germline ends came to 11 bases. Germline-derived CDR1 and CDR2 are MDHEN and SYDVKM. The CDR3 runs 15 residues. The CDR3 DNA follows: TGTGCCAGCAGTCCCTCCCCCCGCTCCTACAATGAGCAGTTCTTC. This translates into CASSPSPRSYNEQFF.

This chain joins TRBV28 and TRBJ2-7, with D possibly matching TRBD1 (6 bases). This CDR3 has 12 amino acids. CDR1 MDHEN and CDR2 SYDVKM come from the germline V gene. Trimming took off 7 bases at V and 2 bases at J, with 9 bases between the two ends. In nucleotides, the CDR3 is TGTGCCAGCAAAAAGGGGGCCTACGAGCAGTACTTC. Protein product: CASKKGAYEQYF.

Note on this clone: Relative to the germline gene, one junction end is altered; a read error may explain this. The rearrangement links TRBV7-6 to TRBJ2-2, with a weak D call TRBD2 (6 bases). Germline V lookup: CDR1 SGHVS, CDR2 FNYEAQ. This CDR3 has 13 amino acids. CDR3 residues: CAGRRNNTGELFF. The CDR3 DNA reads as TGCGCGGGAAGGAGGAATAACACCGGGGAGCTGTTTTTT.

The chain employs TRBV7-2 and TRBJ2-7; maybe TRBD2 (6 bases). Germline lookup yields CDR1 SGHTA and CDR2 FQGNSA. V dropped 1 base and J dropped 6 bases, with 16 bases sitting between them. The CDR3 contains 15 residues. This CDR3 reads CASSLGGVTGVEQYF. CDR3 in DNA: TGTGCCAGCAGCTTAGGAGGGGTGACGGGAGTCGAGCAGTACTTC. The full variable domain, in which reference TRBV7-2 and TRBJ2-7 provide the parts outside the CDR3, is GAGVSQSPSNKVTEKGKDVELRCDPISGHTALYWYRQSLGQGLEFLIYFQGNSAPDKSGLPSDRFSAERTGGSVSTLTIQRTQQEDSAVYLCASSLGGVTGVEQYFGPGTRLTVT.